Presented here are 32 T cell receptor beta chains from one specimen sequenced in a study of blood T cell repertoires in COVID-19. Produced via immunoSEQ multiplex PCR; TCRdb's table is partial and in-frame only. The sample has 90,000 to 120,000 clones, over 75% seen once. What was sequenced was peripheral blood. The receptors stem from a human donor in a cohort sampled during active COVID-19.

The V and J genes are TRBV6-5 and TRBJ1-2; 7 bases match TRBD1. CDR1 MNHEY and CDR2 SVGAGI come from the germline V gene. V dropped 0 bases and J dropped 5; count of bases not matched to a gene: 6. The CDR3 is made up of 15 amino acids. The CDR3 loop reads CASSYSGDREYGYTF. CDR3 coding DNA: TGTGCCAGCAGTTACTCGGGCGACAGGGAATATGGCTACACCTTC.

CDR3 sequence reads: CASSIVLASEQYF. CDR3 DNA: TGTGCCAGTAGTATTGTGCTAGCTTCCGAGCAGTACTTC. The chain combines TRBV19 with TRBJ2-7, with a weak D call TRBD2 (5 bases). Per germline, CDR1 LNHDA and CDR2 SQIVND (reference sequence). The CDR3 spans 13 residues. V lost 3 bases to trimming and J lost 6 bases, with 12 bases between them.

The CDR3 sequence: CASRTGRSYGYTF. The CDR3 DNA reads TGTGCCAGCAGGACAGGGAGGTCCTATGGCTACACCTTC. The chain carries TRBV6-5 and TRBJ1-2; TRBD1 aligns across 7 bases. Trimming at V came to 6 bases and at J to 4 bases, leaving 5 bases not matched to a gene. Germline loops: CDR1 MNHEY, CDR2 SVGAGI. There are 13 residues in the CDR3.

This chain joins TRBV18 and TRBJ1-4, with 7 nucleotides matching TRBD1. V lost 0 bases, J lost 2 bases, and 3 bases stayed unmatched. The CDR3 loop spans 16 amino acids. Per the germline V gene, CDR1 is KGHSH and CDR2 is LQKENI. The CDR3 spells CASSPPRGRTNEKLFF. In DNA, the CDR3 is TGTGCCAGCTCACCACCCAGGGGGAGGACTAATGAAAAACTGTTTTTT.

The count of this clone is one. The V and J genes are TRBV14 and TRBJ2-7; TRBD1 is a possible D gene (6 bases). The germline CDR1 and CDR2 sequences are SGHDN and FVKESK. The CDR3 spans 14 residues. V shed 0 bases and J shed 4 bases, with 10 bases lying between them. CDR3 sequence reads: CASSQETGSYEQYF. The CDR3 bases are TGTGCCAGCAGCCAAGAAACAGGGTCATACGAGCAGTACTTC.

For this clone: Other DNA sequences within the sample encode an identical CDR3. The V gene is TRBV2, the J gene TRBJ1-2; D possibly corresponds to TRBD1 (6 bases). Germline V lookup: CDR1 SNHLY, CDR2 FYNNEI. CDR3 length: 15 amino acids. V lost 3 bases and J lost 1, with 12 bases in between. The CDR3 DNA reads TGTGCCAGCAGTGATCGACAGGCGTATAACTATGGCTACACCTTC. This encodes CASSDRQAYNYGYTF.

V and J are TRBV6-6 and TRBJ2-7, with 7 bases lining up with TRBD1. The CDR3 is 13 amino acids. With 8 bases clipped from V and 3 bases from J, the junction kept 7 bases outside the gene matches. CDR1 MNHNY and CDR2 SVGAGI come from the germline V gene (reference sequence). The CDR3 here is CASRTGQSYEQYF. The CDR3 nucleotides are TGTGCCAGCCGGACAGGACAGAGCTACGAGCAGTACTTC.

The chain employs TRBV28 and TRBJ2-5; D not certain. Germline values: CDR1 MDHEN, CDR2 SYDVKM. CDR3 length: 10 amino acids. The V end was cut by 4 bases, the J end by 5 bases, with 2 bases between. The CDR3, as DNA: TGTGCCAGCAGTTCGGAGACCCAGTACTTC. Residues: CASSSETQYF.

V gene TRBV15 combines with J gene TRBJ1-5, with 9 bases lining up with TRBD1. CDR3 length equals 16 residues. The V and J ends lost 5 bases and 3 bases, in that order; junction bases with no gene match: 8. The germline V gene encodes CDR1 LNHNV and CDR2 YYDKDF (reference sequence). The CDR3 protein is CATSPTRTGDNQPQHF. In DNA, the CDR3 is TGTGCCACCAGCCCAACCCGGACAGGGGACAATCAGCCCCAGCATTTT.

The chain couples TRBV7-9 to TRBJ1-1; a weak D match, TRBD1 (5 bases). Between the trimmed V and J ends, which lost 2 bases and 5 bases, there was a span of 12 bases. The V gene's germline CDR1 is SEHNR and CDR2 FQNEAQ (reference sequence). The CDR3 is 14 amino acids. CDR3 residues: CASSLQGRKTEAFF. The CDR3 region has the DNA TGTGCCAGCAGCTTACAGGGTAGGAAGACTGAAGCTTTCTTT.

The rearrangement links TRBV6-5 to TRBJ2-1, with 7 positions matching TRBD2. Germline assignment: CDR1 MNHEY and CDR2 SVGAGI. This CDR3 contains 13 residues. Losses at the gene ends were 7 bases for V and 0 bases for J; bases not matched to a gene: 0. CDR3 residues: CASTGGSYNEQFF. For the CDR3, the DNA is TGTGCCAGCACGGGGGGCTCCTACAATGAGCAGTTCTTC.

V is TRBV11-2 and J is TRBJ1-4; tentative D call: TRBD1 (6 bases). Germline V gene data show CDR1 as SGHAT and CDR2 as FQNNGV. The CDR3 totals 15 residues. Trimming removed 4 bases from V and 4 bases from J, with 13 bases in between. In DNA, the CDR3 is TGTGCCAGCAGCTCGTTCCGGGACAATAATGAAAAACTGTTTTTT. Its translation: CASSSFRDNNEKLFF.

This sequence joins TRBV29-1 and TRBJ2-5, with 7 bases fitting TRBD1. Germline CDR1 reads SQVTM; CDR2 reads ANQGSEA. The CDR3 is 12 amino acids. V dropped 8 bases and J dropped 2; count of bases not matched to a gene: 5. The CDR3 is CSSRGQQETQYF. CDR3 DNA: TGCAGCTCGAGGGGGCAGCAAGAGACCCAGTACTTC.

The chain uses TRBV3-1 (or the pseudogene TRBV3-2) and TRBJ2-7; TRBD2 matches at 7 bases. Germline CDR1 LGHDT, CDR2 YNNKEL (reference sequence). The V segment lost 2 bases and the J segment 3 bases; nucleotides outside the gene matches: 7. The CDR3 totals 15 residues. CDR3 loop: CASSQRLAAYYEQYF. The DNA for the CDR3 is TGTGCCAGCAGCCAAAGGCTAGCGGCCTACTACGAGCAGTACTTC.

This rearrangement joins TRBV6-1 to TRBJ1-5, with TRBD1 matching over 8 bases. CDR3 size: 16 residues. Trimming took 1 base from V and 7 from J; bases not matched to a gene: 9. The germline CDR1 and CDR2 sequences are MNHNS and SASEGT. CDR3 nucleotides: TGTGCCAGCAGTGAAGAGGGGCAGGGGGCTTGGCAGCCCCAGCATTTT. Amino acid sequence: CASSEEGQGAWQPQHF.

This clone occurred a few times. V usage is TRBV2 and J usage is TRBJ1-5; possibly TRBD1 for D (6 bases). The V end was cut by 8 bases, the J end by 4 bases, with 15 bases between. This CDR3 has 14 amino acids. CDR1 SNHLY and CDR2 FYNNEI come from the germline V gene. The CDR3 reads CASSKDSLNQPQHF. In DNA, the CDR3 is TGTGCCAGCTCCAAGGACAGCTTAAATCAGCCCCAGCATTTT.

This chain joins TRBV6-2 or TRBV6-3 and TRBJ2-3, with 7 bases identical to TRBD1. The germline V gene has CDR1 MNHEY and CDR2 SVGEGT. Trimming removed 6 bases from V and 3 bases from J; junction bases left unmatched: 9. The CDR3 spans 15 residues. The CDR3 DNA sequence: TGTGCCAGCAGCGGCCCCCGACAGGGTACAGATACGCAGTATTTT. Its translation: CASSGPRQGTDTQYF.

This clone appeared a few times. The chain employs TRBV7-9 and TRBJ2-1, with TRBD2 matching over 9 bases. This CDR3 spans 11 amino acids. CDR1 is SEHNR, CDR2 FQNEAQ, per germline (reference sequence). With V trimmed by 5 bases and J by 15 bases, 5 bases remained unmatched. The CDR3 loop is CASSPGTSLFF. The CDR3 bases are TGTGCCAGCAGCCCGGGGACTAGCCTGTTCTTC.

J is TRBJ1-5 and V is TRBV10-1, with unresolved D. Germline CDR1 is WNHNN and CDR2 is SYGVQD (reference sequence). The CDR3 is made up of 13 amino acids. Deletions cut 3 bases from V and 12 bases from J, with 15 bases between. CDR3 in amino acids: CASSEQSRSRQHF. The DNA of the CDR3 is TGCGCCAGCAGTGAACAGTCCAGGTCCCGCCAGCATTTT.

The chain combines TRBV24-1 with TRBJ1-3; TRBD1 might be the D (5 bases). The CDR3 extends over 13 amino acids. Germline lookup yields CDR1 KGHDR and CDR2 SFDVKD. CDR3 nucleotides: TGTGCGATACAGGCCCGCTCTGGAAACACCATATATTTT. Its protein product is CAIQARSGNTIYF.

The genes are TRBV5-4 and TRBJ2-1; 11 bases agree with TRBD1. V lost 4 bases and J lost 3; bases outside the gene matches: 3. The CDR3 is 15 amino acids. Germline CDR1 reads SGHNT; CDR2 reads YYREEE (reference sequence). This CDR3 is CASSAGQGDYNEQFF. The CDR3 nucleotides read TGTGCCAGCAGCGCGGGACAGGGGGACTACAATGAGCAGTTCTTC.

This chain links TRBV6-6 with TRBJ1-4; 8 bases match TRBD1. Germline V CDR1 and CDR2: MNHNY, SVGAGI (reference sequence). The J segment lost 8 bases and the V segment lost 6 bases, leaving 8 bases of the junction unmatched. The CDR3 runs 14 residues. For the CDR3, the DNA is TGTGCCAGCAGCCCGGGACAGGACGTGGAAAAACTGTTTTTT. This sequence encodes CASSPGQDVEKLFF.

This clone was found a few times. This rearrangement joins TRBV19 to TRBJ2-2, with 7 bases lining up with TRBD1. CDR3 length: 17 amino acids. Germline trimming cut 3 bases from V and 2 bases from J; bases unmatched to any gene: 9. Germline lookup yields CDR1 LNHDA and CDR2 SQIVND (reference sequence). The CDR3 here is CASSITTGRANTGELFF. CDR3 DNA sequence: TGTGCCAGTAGTATCACGACAGGGAGAGCCAACACCGGGGAGCTGTTTTTT.

This chain connects TRBV27 to TRBJ2-3; possible D gene TRBD2, 5 bases. Trimming pared 7 bases from V and 1 base from J, leaving 9 bases between. This CDR3 region has 13 residues. Germline CDR1 is MNHEY and CDR2 is SMNVEV (reference sequence). The CDR3 sequence is CASKFGGTDTQYF. In DNA form, the CDR3 reads TGTGCCAGCAAATTCGGGGGCACAGATACGCAGTATTTT.

The CDR3 DNA reads as TGTGCCAGCAGCCCGCAGGACACCTCCACAGATACGCAGTATTTT. Translating gives CASSPQDTSTDTQYF. The chain couples TRBV27 to TRBJ2-3, with D maybe TRBD1 (5 bases). The length of the CDR3 is 15 residues. V dropped 6 bases and J dropped 2 bases, with 15 bases sitting between them. Germline loops: CDR1 MNHEY, CDR2 SMNVEV (reference sequence).

The V gene is TRBV28, the J gene TRBJ2-5, with 11 bases aligning to TRBD2. Germline-derived CDR1 and CDR2 are MDHEN and SYDVKM. This CDR3 region has 15 residues. V lost 6 bases and J lost 1; bases outside the gene matches: 4. CDR3 bases: TGTGCCAGCAGCGGGACTAGCGGCTCCCAAGAGACCCAGTACTTC. It encodes CASSGTSGSQETQYF.

J is TRBJ2-7 and V is TRBV11-3, with TRBD2 identical over 8 bases. Germline CDR1 and CDR2: SGHNT and YENEEA. Trimming took 3 bases from V and 5 from J; bases not matched to a gene: 3. CDR3 length: 13 amino acids. CDR3 sequence: CASSFRGGDEQYF. The CDR3 DNA reads TGTGCCAGCAGCTTCCGGGGGGGCGACGAGCAGTACTTC. The full variable domain, its missing parts supplied by reference TRBV11-3 and TRBJ2-7, is EAGVVQSPRYKIIEKKQPVAFWCNPISGHNTLYWYLQNLGQGPELLIRYENEEAVDDSQLPKDRFSAERLKGVDSTLKIQPAELGDSAVYLCASSFRGGDEQYFGPGTRLTVT.

This sequence joins TRBV4-1 and TRBJ1-5, with TRBD1 identical over 7 bases. This CDR3 region has 15 residues. The germline CDR1 and CDR2 sequences are MGHRA and YSYEKL. Germline trimming cut 6 bases from V and 0 bases from J; bases unmatched to any gene: 5. CDR3 protein: CASRPQGNSNQPQHF. The CDR3, as DNA: TGCGCCAGCAGACCACAGGGGAATAGCAATCAGCCCCAGCATTTT.

This chain links TRBV28 with TRBJ1-4, with 10 bases that match TRBD1. J was trimmed by 0 bases and V by 1 base; bases with no gene match: 2. Germline loops: CDR1 MDHEN, CDR2 SYDVKM. The CDR3 is 17 amino acids. In DNA form, the CDR3 reads TGTGCCAGCAGTTTATCGGGGACAGGGGCAACTAATGAAAAACTGTTTTTT. Amino acids: CASSLSGTGATNEKLFF.

A note on this clone: A read error may account for a junction end that differs from germline. The chain is built from TRBV24-1 and TRBJ1-1; D is unresolved. The length of the CDR3 is 13 residues. Per the germline V gene, CDR1 is KGHDR and CDR2 is SFDVKD. The CDR3 protein is CATSDSYQLQNFF. The CDR3 DNA follows: TGTGCCACCAGTGATTCGTACCAACTCCAAAACTTTTTT.

The chain couples TRBV27 to TRBJ2-1; 10 bases match TRBD2. There are 13 residues in the CDR3. Germline V gene data show CDR1 as MNHEY and CDR2 as SMNVEV (reference sequence). Trimming removed 8 bases from V and 4 bases from J; junction bases left unmatched: 2. Here the CDR3 DNA reads TGTGCCAGCGGACTAGCGGAGTACAATGAGCAGTTCTTC. It codes for CASGLAEYNEQFF.

The chain has TRBV6-1 and TRBJ2-5; D not resolved. Trimming stripped 2 bases from V and 0 bases from J, with 10 bases between. CDR1 and CDR2 from the germline V gene are MNHNS and SASEGT. The CDR3 loop spans 15 amino acids. CDR3 DNA: TGTGCCAGCAGTGAAAGTTACAGCCACCAAGAGACCCAGTACTTC. As protein: CASSESYSHQETQYF.